A single sample is the source of the 2 T cell receptor beta chains below, sequenced in a study of CD8 T cells in ankylosing spondylitis. TCRdb re-called the 5' RACE reads through MiXCR, storing one row per CDR3 protein. The sample contains about 700,000 distinct CDR3 sequences, around 20% of which appear only once. The antigens these receptors bind are not known. Study-level results: One TCR beta motif, made up of several highly homologous variants, appeared characteristic of ankylosing spondylitis blood.

The sequenced sample consisted of blood, either unsorted or a sorted T cell fraction (not recorded which). The source of these receptors is a male donor with ankylosing spondylitis.

The chain recombines TRBV7-2 with TRBJ2-5; D is unclear. Between the trimmed V and J ends, which lost 3 bases and 0 bases, there was a span of 8 bases. This CDR3 spans 14 amino acids. Looked up from germline, CDR1 is SGHTA and CDR2 is FQGNSA. DNA for the CDR3: TGTGCCAGCAGCTTCAGAAGGTACCAAGAGACCCAGTACTTC. Protein product: CASSFRRYQETQYF.

This clonotype was counted only a few times. V gene TRBV20-1 combines with J gene TRBJ1-5; D is undetermined. CDR1 and CDR2 (germline): DFQATT, SNEGSKA (reference sequence). With 0 bases removed from V and 3 bases from J, the gap between germline ends came to 9 bases. The length of the CDR3 is 14 residues. The CDR3 bases are TGCAGTGCTAGAGATCGTCAGGTCAATCAGCCCCAGCATTTT. Encoded protein: CSARDRQVNQPQHF.